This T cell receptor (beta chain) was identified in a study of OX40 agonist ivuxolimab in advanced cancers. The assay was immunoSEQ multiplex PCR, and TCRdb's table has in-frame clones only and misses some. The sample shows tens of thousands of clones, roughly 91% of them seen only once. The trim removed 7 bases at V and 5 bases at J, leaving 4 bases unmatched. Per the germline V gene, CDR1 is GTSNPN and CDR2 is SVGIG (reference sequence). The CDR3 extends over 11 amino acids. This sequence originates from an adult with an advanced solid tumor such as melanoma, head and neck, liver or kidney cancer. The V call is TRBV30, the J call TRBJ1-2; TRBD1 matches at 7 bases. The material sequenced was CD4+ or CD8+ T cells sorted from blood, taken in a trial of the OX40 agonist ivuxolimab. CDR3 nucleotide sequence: TGTGCCTCGAGGGGGCTATATGGCTACACCTTC. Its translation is CASRGLYGYTF.